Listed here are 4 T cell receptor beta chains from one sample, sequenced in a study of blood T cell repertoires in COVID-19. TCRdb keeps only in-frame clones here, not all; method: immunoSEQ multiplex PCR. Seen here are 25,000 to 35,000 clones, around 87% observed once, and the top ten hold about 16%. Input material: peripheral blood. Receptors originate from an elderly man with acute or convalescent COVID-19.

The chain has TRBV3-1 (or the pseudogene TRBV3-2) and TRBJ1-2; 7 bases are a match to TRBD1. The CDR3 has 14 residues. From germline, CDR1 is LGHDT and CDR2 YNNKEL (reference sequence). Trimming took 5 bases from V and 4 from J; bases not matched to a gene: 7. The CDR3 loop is CASSAPGQIYGYTF. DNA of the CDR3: TGTGCCAGCAGCGCCCCGGGACAGATCTATGGCTACACCTTC.

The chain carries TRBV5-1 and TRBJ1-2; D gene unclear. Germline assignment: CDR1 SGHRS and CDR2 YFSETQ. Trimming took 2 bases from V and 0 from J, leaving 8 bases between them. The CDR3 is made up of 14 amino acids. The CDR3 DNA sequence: TGCGCCAGCAGCTTCCCGTTTTCTAACTATGGCTACACCTTC. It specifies CASSFPFSNYGYTF.

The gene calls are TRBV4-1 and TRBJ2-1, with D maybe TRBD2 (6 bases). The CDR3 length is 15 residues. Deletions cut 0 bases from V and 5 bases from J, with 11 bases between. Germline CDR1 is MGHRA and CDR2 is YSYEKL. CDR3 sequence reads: CASSQERGTNNEQFF. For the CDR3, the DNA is TGCGCCAGCAGCCAAGAGCGGGGAACTAACAATGAGCAGTTCTTC.

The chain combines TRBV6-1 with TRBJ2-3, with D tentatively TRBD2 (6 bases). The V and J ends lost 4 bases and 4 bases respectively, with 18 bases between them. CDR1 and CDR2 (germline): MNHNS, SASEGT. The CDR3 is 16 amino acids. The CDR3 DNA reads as TGTGCCAGCAGTGGGGGAGGACTTGCCCCTCCAGATACGCAGTATTTT. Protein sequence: CASSGGGLAPPDTQYF.